This TCR beta chain comes out of a study of patients and donors after allogeneic stem cell transplantation. CDR1 and CDR2 (germline): SGDLS, YYNGEE. V was trimmed by 0 bases and J by 7 bases, leaving 19 bases between them. The CDR3 extends over 16 amino acids. TCRdb ran MiXCR on the RT-PCR reads and lists one entry per CDR3 protein. The sample contains tens of thousands of distinct CDR3 sequences, under 50% of which appear only once. This chain uses TRBV9 with TRBJ1-2; unclear D gene. Sequences were obtained from blood, either unsorted or a sorted T cell fraction (not recorded which). The sequence came from a human donor who was either an allogeneic HSCT recipient or a stem cell or donor lymphocyte infusion donor (not recorded which). It is not recorded whose cells these are; they may come from a transplant donor. The CDR3 protein is CASSVATGGPGAGYTF. As DNA, the CDR3 is TGTGCCAGCAGCGTAGCTACTGGAGGGCCGGGAGCTGGCTACACCTTC.